What follows are 8 T cell receptor beta chains derived from one specimen sequenced in a study of lymphopenia after photon versus proton radiotherapy. Libraries were prepared by immunoSEQ multiplex PCR; TCRdb keeps only in-frame clonotypes and omits some of them. The sample contains 70,000 or so clones, under 95% of which appear only once. Sample: peripheral blood, taken from a patient treated with photon-based radiotherapy. The source is a woman in her 70s with pancreatic cancer.

The table lists this clone with a count of one. Different DNA sequences within this sample yield the same CDR3. V is TRBV4-1 and J is TRBJ2-2; D gene ambiguous. The CDR3 spans 13 residues. Trimming shortened V by 0 bases and J by 5 bases, and 4 bases separated the two germline ends. Germline V gives CDR1 MGHRA, CDR2 YSYEKL. The CDR3 here is CASSQERTGELFF. CDR3 bases: TGCGCCAGCAGCCAAGAGAGGACCGGGGAGCTGTTTTTT.

This chain links TRBV28 with TRBJ2-1, with TRBD2 matching over 10 bases. The J segment lost 10 bases and the V segment lost 2 bases, leaving 11 bases of the junction unmatched. CDR1 MDHEN and CDR2 SYDVKM come from the germline V gene. The CDR3 is 16 residues long. The chain's CDR3 is CASSLSLAGVGREQFF. CDR3 in DNA: TGTGCCAGCAGTTTAAGCCTAGCGGGAGTGGGGCGAGAGCAGTTCTTC. Filled out from reference TRBV28 and TRBJ2-1, the complete variable domain reads DVKVTQSSRYLVKRTGEKVFLECVQDMDHENMFWYRQDPGLGLRLIYFSYDVKMKEKGDIPEGYSVSREKKERFSLILESASTNQTSMYLCASSLSLAGVGREQFFGPGTRLTVL.

The chain joins TRBV18 to TRBJ2-5; TRBD2 matches at 11 bases. V shed 3 bases, J shed 5 bases, and the junction held 11 bases outside the gene matches. Germline CDR1 is KGHSH and CDR2 is LQKENI. The CDR3 is 17 amino acids. Written as DNA, the CDR3 is TGTGCCAGCTCACCTCGGGCTAGCGGGAGGAATGAGGAGACCCAGTACTTC. Translation gives CASSPRASGRNEETQYF.

V usage is TRBV7-3 and J usage is TRBJ2-3, with 7 positions matching TRBD2. Germline-derived CDR1 and CDR2 are SGHTA and FQGTGA. This CDR3 is 14 amino acids long. J lost 5 bases, V lost 4 bases, and 6 bases had no gene match. The CDR3 DNA reads TGTGCCAGCAGCTCAGTGGGGAGGGGAGATACGCAGTATTTT. As protein: CASSSVGRGDTQYF.

This chain joins TRBV5-6 and TRBJ2-7; TRBD1 agrees at 7 bases. Germline loops: CDR1 SGHDT, CDR2 YYEEEE. This CDR3 region has 15 residues. J lost 2 bases, V lost 4 bases, and 9 bases had no gene match. The CDR3 sequence: CASSRPGGDTYEQYF. CDR3 nucleotide sequence: TGTGCCAGCAGCCGCCCAGGGGGTGACACCTACGAGCAGTACTTC.

V and J are TRBV5-4 and TRBJ2-7; 14 bases line up with TRBD2. The J segment lost 7 bases and the V segment lost 2 bases, leaving 5 bases of the junction unmatched. The CDR3 is 15 amino acids. The germline V gene has CDR1 SGHNT and CDR2 YYREEE (reference sequence). CDR3 coding DNA: TGTGCCAGCAGCTTCGGGACTAGCGGGAGTCGTGAGCAGTACTTC. Protein sequence: CASSFGTSGSREQYF.

CDR3 loop: CASSLVSASGSTVTQYF. DNA for the CDR3: TGTGCCAGCAGCTTGGTCTCCGCTAGCGGGAGTACCGTGACCCAGTACTTC. This chain connects TRBV5-5 to TRBJ2-5; TRBD2 aligns across 10 bases. The CDR3 spans 17 residues. With 0 bases clipped from V and 7 bases from J, the junction kept 12 bases outside the gene matches. The germline V gene has CDR1 SGHKS and CDR2 YYEKEE (reference sequence). Full variable domain (missing parts from reference TRBV5-5 and TRBJ2-5): DAGVTQSPTHLIKTRGQQVTLRCSPISGHKSVSWYQQVLGQGPQFIFQYYEKEERGRGNFPDRFSARQFPNYSSELNVNALLLGDSALYLCASSLVSASGSTVTQYFGPGTRLLVL.

This clone was detected once. V is TRBV4-3 and J is TRBJ1-4; D uncertain. Trimming pared 0 bases from V and 5 bases from J, leaving 10 bases between. The CDR3 extends over 15 amino acids. Germline V lookup: CDR1 LGHNA, CDR2 YSLEER. This chain's CDR3 is CASSQDRTDNEKLFF. DNA of the CDR3: TGCGCCAGCAGCCAAGATCGAACAGACAATGAAAAACTGTTTTTT.